This is a list of T cell receptor beta chains from one sample in a study of CD8 T cells in Susac syndrome. A single record per CDR3 protein comes from TCRdb applying MiXCR to the immunoSEQ multiplex PCR reads. Among 120,000 or so distinct CDR3 sequences listed, 96% were seen once. Sample: CD4+ T cells from PBMCs. These receptors originate from a human donor with Susac syndrome. Each CDR3 is given with its conserved first and last residue. The D gene is left open where the match is weak. Clone size appears in some rows only: once, few, many, or a class for an expanded clone.

TGTGCCAGCAGTGTTGACAGCGGAGTTACCGGGGAGCTGTTTTTT	CASSVDSGVTGELFF	TRBJ2-2	TRBV12-3/TRBV12-4	.	.
TGTGCCAGCAGTGAACAAGGGTCGAACTATGGCTACACCTTC	CASSEQGSNYGYTF	TRBJ1-2	TRBV6-2/TRBV6-3	.	.
TGTGCCAGCAGCCCCGACAGTTATGCAGTGAAGACCCAGTACTTC	CASSPDSYAVKTQYF	TRBJ2-5	TRBV7-2	.	once
TGTGCCAGCAGCCAAGATCAACCGAACACCGGGGAGCTGTTTTTT	CASSQDQPNTGELFF	TRBJ2-2	TRBV14	.	.
TGTGCCAGCAGCTTAACTCGGCGGACCACAGATACGCAGTATTTT	CASSLTRRTTDTQYF	TRBJ2-3	TRBV7-2	.	.
TGTGCCCACGGGGGAGTGGTAGCCTACACCTTC	CAHGGVVAYTF	TRBJ1-2	TRBV30	.	once
TGTGCCTGCTGCCTTGGGTTGAAGACTGAAGCTTTCTTT	CACCLGLKTEAFF	TRBJ1-1	TRBV28	.	.
TGTGCCAGCAGCTTAGGACAAACCTACACAGATACGCAGTATTTT	CASSLGQTYTDTQYF	TRBJ2-3	TRBV7-9	.	.
TGCAGCGTTGAAGAGGCCTTTACCGGGACACCCATATACAATGAGCAGTTCTTC	CSVEEAFTGTPIYNEQFF	TRBJ2-1	TRBV29-1	.	.
TGTGCCAGCAGTTACGGAGGAGGAAACAATGAGCAGTTCTTC	CASSYGGGNNEQFF	TRBJ2-1	TRBV5-6	.	once
TGTGCCTGGAGTGTCGGATTAGCGAGGACCGGGGAGCTGTTTTTT	CAWSVGLARTGELFF	TRBJ2-2	TRBV30	.	.
TGTGCCAGCAGCTTGGATGGGGGTCAGCCCCAGCATTTT	CASSLDGGQPQHF	TRBJ1-5	TRBV7-9	.	.
TGTGCCAGCAGTTATCGGGACAGTGGAACTGAAGCTTTCTTT	CASSYRDSGTEAFF	TRBJ1-1	TRBV6-6	TRBD1	.
TGTGCCAGCTCACCGTCGGGACTAGCGGCCGGCGGGACCCAGTACTTC	CASSPSGLAAGGTQYF	TRBJ2-5	TRBV18	TRBD2	.
TGTGCCTCGAGTGGGGGACAGGTTCGAAACACCATATATTTT	CASSGGQVRNTIYF	TRBJ1-3	TRBV6-5	TRBD1	.
TGTGCCAGCAGCTCCCCCACAGATACGCAGTATTTT	CASSSPTDTQYF	TRBJ2-3	TRBV7-2	.	.
TGTGCCAGCAGCCCCTCCGAGCTTAGCTCCTACGAGCAGTACTTC	CASSPSELSSYEQYF	TRBJ2-7	TRBV3-1	.	.
TGTGCCAGCAGTCGAACAGGGGGCTCCTACAATGAGCAGTTCTTC	CASSRTGGSYNEQFF	TRBJ2-1	TRBV6-6	TRBD1	few
TGTGCCTGGACCCCGTCCGGGAACACCATATATTTT	CAWTPSGNTIYF	TRBJ1-3	TRBV30	.	.